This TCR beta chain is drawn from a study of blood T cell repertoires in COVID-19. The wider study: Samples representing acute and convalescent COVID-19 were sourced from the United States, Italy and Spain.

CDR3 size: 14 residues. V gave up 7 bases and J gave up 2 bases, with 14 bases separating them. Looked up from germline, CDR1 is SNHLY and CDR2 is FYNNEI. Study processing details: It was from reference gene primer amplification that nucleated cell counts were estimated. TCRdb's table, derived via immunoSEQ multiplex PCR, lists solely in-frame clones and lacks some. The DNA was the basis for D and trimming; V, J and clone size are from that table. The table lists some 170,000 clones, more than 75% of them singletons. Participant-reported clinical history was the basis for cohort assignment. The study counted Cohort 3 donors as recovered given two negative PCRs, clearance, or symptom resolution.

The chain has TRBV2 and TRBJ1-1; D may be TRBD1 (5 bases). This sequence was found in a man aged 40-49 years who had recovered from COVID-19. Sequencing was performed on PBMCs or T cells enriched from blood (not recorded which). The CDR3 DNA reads TGTGCCAGCACCGAAACCCAGGGTAACACTGAAGCTTTCTTT. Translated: CASTETQGNTEAFF.